The next 15 T cell receptor beta chains were all read from a single sample in a study of cytomegalovirus exposure and HLA in healthy donors. The PCR used 60 Vbeta and 13 Jbeta primers. Assay used: immunoSEQ multiplex PCR; TCRdb lists only in-frame clones, some missing. The table has some 200,000 clones, under 80% seen once. Sequencing input: PBMCs. Receptor source: a female donor in good health and CMV-seronegative.

This clone showed up just once. J is TRBJ2-7 and V is TRBV4-1, with a weak D call TRBD2 (6 bases). V was cut by 1 base and J by 2 bases, with 9 bases left in between. Germline-derived CDR1 and CDR2 are MGHRA and YSYEKL. The CDR3 runs to 14 residues. The CDR3 protein is CASSQGGTPYEQYF. The CDR3 DNA reads TGCGCCAGCAGCCAAGGTGGGACTCCCTACGAGCAGTACTTC.

The chain couples TRBV6-6 to TRBJ2-3; D is unclear. V shed 10 bases and J shed 2 bases, with 16 bases lying between them. The CDR3 runs to 14 residues. The germline V gene encodes CDR1 MNHNY and CDR2 SVGAGI (reference sequence). CDR3 sequence reads: CATLEGRHTDTQYF. CDR3 bases: TGTGCCACCCTGGAAGGCAGACACACAGATACGCAGTATTTT.

This chain connects TRBV19 to TRBJ2-3, with D tentatively TRBD2 (6 bases). This CDR3 is built from 16 residues. V was clipped by 3 bases and J by 0 bases, with 13 bases between them. The germline CDR1 and CDR2 sequences are LNHDA and SQIVND (reference sequence). CDR3 in DNA: TGTGCCAGTAGTATGTGGGTTGCGGGAAGCACAGATACGCAGTATTTT. It codes for CASSMWVAGSTDTQYF.

The chain joins TRBV4-3 to TRBJ2-5; 9 bases agree with TRBD2. The DNA end favors TRBJ2-7, so the J call may be wrong. CDR1 and CDR2 (germline): LGHNA, YSLEER. The CDR3 totals 15 residues. CDR3 bases: TGCGCCAGCAGCCAAGATGGCGGGGGGGCCTACGAGCAGTACTTC. As protein: CASSQDGGGAYEQYF.

J is TRBJ1-1 and V is TRBV28; a possible D gene is TRBD1 (6 bases). Trimming cost V 3 bases and J 11 bases, with 25 bases left between them. The CDR3 consists of 16 residues. Germline loops: CDR1 MDHEN, CDR2 SYDVKM. The CDR3 sequence: CASSLGPLETGFYAFF. The CDR3 DNA reads TGTGCCAGCAGTTTGGGGCCACTCGAGACAGGCTTCTACGCTTTCTTT. The variable domain in full, completed from reference TRBV28 and TRBJ1-1, reads DVKVTQSSRYLVKRTGEKVFLECVQDMDHENMFWYRQDPGLGLRLIYFSYDVKMKEKGDIPEGYSVSREKKERFSLILESASTNQTSMYLCASSLGPLETGFYAFFGQGTRLTVV.

The genes are TRBV6-6 and TRBJ1-6, with D possibly TRBD1 on 5 matching bases. This CDR3 comprises 16 residues. Per germline, CDR1 MNHNY and CDR2 SVGAGI (reference sequence). V lost 5 bases to trimming and J lost 7 bases, with 18 bases between them. The CDR3 DNA follows: TGTGCCAGCAGTAACCTCCGGGGGTCGCGCAATTCACCCCTCCACTTT. Encoded protein: CASSNLRGSRNSPLHF.

The chain joins TRBV6-5 to TRBJ1-2, with a tentative D call TRBD1 (5 bases). Germline loops: CDR1 MNHEY, CDR2 SVGAGI. Trimming pared 7 bases from V and 7 bases from J, leaving 19 bases between. CDR3 length: 14 residues. CDR3 protein: CASKLAQGGLGYTF. The CDR3 DNA is TGTGCCAGCAAGCTCGCGCAGGGAGGACTTGGCTACACCTTC.

This clone was seen a few times. The rearrangement joins TRBV28 to TRBJ1-6; 9 bases are shared with TRBD1. The CDR3 covers 15 residues. Per germline, CDR1 MDHEN and CDR2 SYDVKM. V lost 7 bases, J lost 8 bases, and 9 bases stayed unmatched. The CDR3 coding sequence is TGTGCCAGCACCGGCCGGGACAGGGTAGATTCACCCCTCCACTTT. Residues: CASTGRDRVDSPLHF.

This clone occurred once. CDR3 in DNA: TGTGCCAGCAGTTACCGACAGCGGGGAGGTGGCTACACCTTC. It encodes CASSYRQRGGGYTF. The J gene is TRBJ1-2, the V gene TRBV6-5, with D perhaps TRBD1 (5 bases). CDR1 is MNHEY, CDR2 SVGAGI, per germline. The CDR3 is 14 residues long. The V end lost 2 bases, the J end lost 7 bases, and 14 bases lay between the germline ends.

The genes are TRBV29-1 and TRBJ2-2; tentative D call: TRBD2 (5 bases). Per germline, CDR1 SQVTM and CDR2 ANQGSEA. CDR3 length: 15 amino acids. V was pared by 2 bases and J by 2 bases, with 12 bases between. In nucleotides, the CDR3 is TGCAGCGTTGAACACGTGGGAGCCAACACCGGGGAGCTGTTTTTT. Protein product: CSVEHVGANTGELFF.

The chain has TRBV30 and TRBJ2-7; no firm D call. With 2 bases removed from V and 3 bases from J, the gap between germline ends came to 11 bases. The CDR3 loop spans 13 amino acids. Germline V gene data show CDR1 as GTSNPN and CDR2 as SVGIG (reference sequence). The CDR3 nucleotides are TGTGCCTGGAGTTTGGGCGAAAACTACGAGCAGTACTTC. Translated, it gives CAWSLGENYEQYF.

CDR3 sequence reads: CASSLTGRIENTIYF. The CDR3 DNA sequence: TGTGCCAGCAGTTTGACAGGGAGGATAGAAAACACCATATATTTT. The chain carries TRBV28 and TRBJ1-3; 7 nucleotides line up with TRBD1. V was pared by 3 bases and J by 6 bases, with 8 bases of the junction left unmatched. The CDR3 runs 15 residues. Germline V gives CDR1 MDHEN, CDR2 SYDVKM.

The chain joins TRBV19 to TRBJ2-3, with D perhaps TRBD1 (6 bases). CDR3 length: 14 residues. V gave up 10 bases and J gave up 0 bases, with 14 bases separating them. Germline CDR1 reads LNHDA; CDR2 reads SQIVND (reference sequence). CDR3 loop: CATVDSPSTDTQYF. In DNA form, the CDR3 reads TGTGCCACCGTGGACAGTCCTAGCACAGATACGCAGTATTTT.

The chain couples TRBV7-2 to TRBJ2-3; D is perhaps TRBD2 (7 bases). Trimming took 0 bases from V and 6 from J, leaving 16 bases between them. The CDR3 covers 16 residues. Per the germline V gene, CDR1 is SGHTA and CDR2 is FQGNSA. CDR3 amino acids: CASSLAGGRVFDTQYF. CDR3 coding DNA: TGTGCCAGCAGCTTAGCGGGGGGGCGGGTATTTGATACGCAGTATTTT.

This clone occurred a few times. The chain has TRBV6-5 and TRBJ2-5; 10 positions match TRBD2. V lost 2 bases to trimming and J lost 7 bases; unmatched junction nucleotides: 7. Germline loops: CDR1 MNHEY, CDR2 SVGAGI. This CDR3 has 15 amino acids. DNA of the CDR3: TGTGCCAGCAGTTACGTAGCTAGCGGGAGTCCGACCCAGTACTTC. Its translation: CASSYVASGSPTQYF.